The sequence of this TCR beta chain was determined in a study of cytomegalovirus exposure and HLA in healthy donors. With V trimmed by 7 bases and J by 2 bases, 3 bases remained unmatched. This CDR3 is 14 amino acids long. Germline CDR1 is LGHNT and CDR2 is FRNRAP. The study ran its PCR with 60 Vbeta and 13 Jbeta primers. Sequencing used immunoSEQ multiplex PCR; TCRdb keeps in-frame clones, though not all of them. The table shows 150,000 to 200,000 clones, with approximately 78% occurring only once. This clonotype was obtained from a young woman in good health and CMV-seropositive. This rearrangement joins TRBV12-5 to TRBJ1-5, with TRBD1 matching over 9 bases. The sequenced material came from PBMCs. The CDR3 reads CASAGQGGNQPQHF. In DNA form, the CDR3 reads TGTGCTAGTGCGGGACAGGGCGGCAATCAGCCCCAGCATTTT. The full variable domain, rest sourced from reference TRBV12-5 and TRBJ1-5, is DARVTQTPRHKVTEMGQEVTMRCQPILGHNTVFWYRQTMMQGLELLAYFRNRAPLDDSGMPKDRFSAEMPDATLATLKIQPSEPRDSAVYFCASAGQGGNQPQHFGDGTRLSIL.